The text below deals with one TCR beta chain. The data were taken from a study of blood T cell repertoires in COVID-19. For the study at large: PBMCs, B-cell-depleted T cells, or T cells provided the cDNA or gDNA that made up the material.

In germline, CDR1 is GTSNPN, CDR2 SVGIG (reference sequence). With V trimmed by 2 bases and J by 5 bases, 2 bases remained unmatched. CDR3 size: 13 residues. In the authors' workflow: Reference gene primers were amplified, and this amplification served to estimate nucleated cell counts. Profiling relied on immunoSEQ multiplex PCR, and the TCRdb table lists in-frame clones only, not all of them. D and trimming were read from the DNA, whereas the V and J calls and clone size are those reported in that table. This sample has around 300,000 clones, with approximately 91% found just once. The chain joins TRBV30 to TRBJ1-3; TRBD1 aligns across 8 bases. This clonotype was obtained from a man aged 50-60 years with acute or convalescent COVID-19. The sequenced material came from peripheral blood. The CDR3 sequence is CAWSTGGRNTIYF. The DNA of the CDR3 is TGTGCCTGGAGTACAGGGGGTAGAAACACCATATATTTT.